The 29 T cell receptor beta chains below come from one sample, sequenced in a study of blood T cells in healthy people across ages. Primers used in a second PCR of about 6 to 11 cycles were a sample-barcoded 5' primer and a J-beta primer mix. Using its own MiXCR run on the 5' RACE reads, TCRdb lists one record per CDR3 protein. The sample comprises 790,000 or so distinct CDR3 sequences, more than 35% of which are singletons, and 15% to 20% rests with the top ten. Sequencing was carried out using blood. The receptors shown here come from an elderly man in good health.

This chain joins TRBV7-9 and TRBJ1-4; D is possibly TRBD1 (6 bases). CDR1 is SEHNR and CDR2 is FQNEAQ in the germline V gene (reference sequence). Between the trimmed V and J ends, which lost 4 bases and 4 bases, there was a span of 16 bases. The CDR3 spans 16 residues. The CDR3 region is CASSSSGDGLNEKLFF. In DNA, the CDR3 is TGTGCCAGCAGCTCCTCAGGGGACGGTCTTAATGAAAAACTGTTTTTT. Filled out from reference TRBV7-9 and TRBJ1-4, the complete variable domain reads DTGVSQNPRHKITKRGQNVTFRCDPISEHNRLYWYRQTLGQGPEFLTYFQNEAQLEKSRLLSDRFSAERPKGSFSTLEIQRTEQGDSAMYLCASSSSGDGLNEKLFFGSGTQLSVL.

The chain recombines TRBV27 with TRBJ2-1; the D gene is possibly TRBD1 (6 bases). CDR3 length equals 16 residues. V was clipped by 4 bases and J by 3 bases, with 16 bases between them. Germline V gene lookup returns CDR1 MNHEY and CDR2 SMNVEV (reference sequence). In DNA, the CDR3 is TGTGCCAGCAGTTCTTACCGGGACACCCTCTACAATGAGCAGTTCTTC. It codes for CASSSYRDTLYNEQFF.

This rearrangement joins TRBV27 to TRBJ2-7, with 12 nucleotides matching TRBD2. CDR3 length equals 16 residues. Losses at the gene ends were 5 bases for V and 3 bases for J; bases not matched to a gene: 8. Germline CDR1 and CDR2: MNHEY and SMNVEV (reference sequence). CDR3 DNA: TGTGCCAGCAGTCGCATTGGACTAGCGGGAAGCTACGAGCAGTACTTC. This gives the protein CASSRIGLAGSYEQYF.

This chain links TRBV4-2 with TRBJ2-2; D uncertain. V dropped 4 bases and J dropped 1 base, with 10 bases sitting between them. This CDR3 is built from 15 residues. Germline CDR1 and CDR2: LGHNA and YNFKEQ. CDR3 sequence (DNA): TGTGCCAGCAGCCGCCAGGTGGGGAACACCGGGGAGCTGTTTTTT. It yields the protein CASSRQVGNTGELFF.

This chain connects TRBV19 to TRBJ2-7, with TRBD2 matching 11 bases. V shed 3 bases, J shed 6 bases, and the junction held 7 bases outside the gene matches. This CDR3 is 15 amino acids long. Germline lookup yields CDR1 LNHDA and CDR2 SQIVND (reference sequence). The CDR3 DNA reads TGTGCCAGTAGTATGGGACTAGCGGAGGCAGGCGAGCAGTACTTC. Translating it yields CASSMGLAEAGEQYF.

This clonotype was seen ten or more times. V gene TRBV7-2 combines with J gene TRBJ2-7; no definite D call. The V end lost 3 bases, the J end lost 6 bases, and 12 bases lay between the germline ends. In germline, CDR1 is SGHTA, CDR2 FQGNSA. The CDR3 loop spans 13 amino acids. In DNA, the CDR3 is TGTGCCAGCAGCTTCCGAGGCGACGGCGAGCAGTACTTC. Translation: CASSFRGDGEQYF.

This clonotype has a handful of counts. The CDR3 protein is CASRIRDEGNEQFF. For the CDR3, the DNA is TGTGCCAGCAGAATACGGGACGAGGGTAATGAGCAGTTCTTC. This rearrangement joins TRBV28 to TRBJ2-1; D could derive from TRBD1 or TRBD2 (5 bases each). CDR3 size: 14 residues. CDR1 MDHEN and CDR2 SYDVKM come from the germline V gene. V lost 6 bases to trimming and J lost 7 bases, with 16 bases between them.

This clonotype was recorded a few times. The chain carries TRBV3-1 and TRBJ2-3; 8 positions match TRBD2. Germline V lookup: CDR1 LGHDT, CDR2 YNNKEL (reference sequence). Unmatched junction bases numbered 12, after V lost 4 bases and J lost 6 bases. The CDR3 loop spans 16 amino acids. CDR3 nucleotides: TGTGCCAGCAGCCGCTATCTAGCGGGTTCCGGCGATACGCAGTATTTT. Protein sequence: CASSRYLAGSGDTQYF.

There are many counts of this clonotype. The V call is TRBV7-9, the J call TRBJ2-1; D is ambiguous. This CDR3 spans 13 amino acids. Germline assignment: CDR1 SEHNR and CDR2 FQNEAQ (reference sequence). The V and J ends lost 3 bases and 4 bases respectively, with 7 bases between them. CDR3 bases: TGTGCCAGCAGCTTGGGTCGGTACAATGAGCAGTTCTTC. Translation: CASSLGRYNEQFF.

The chain has TRBV20-1 and TRBJ2-1, with TRBD1 identical over 10 bases. There are 15 residues in the CDR3. Germline CDR1 DFQATT, CDR2 SNEGSKA (reference sequence). Germline trimming cut 0 bases from V and 5 bases from J; bases unmatched to any gene: 4. The chain's CDR3 is CSARDRDRGHNEQFF. The DNA for the CDR3 is TGCAGTGCTAGAGACCGGGACAGGGGCCACAATGAGCAGTTCTTC.

CDR3: CASSTTGFGTEAFF. The CDR3 DNA reads TGTGCCAGCAGTACGACAGGGTTTGGTACTGAAGCTTTCTTT. V usage is TRBV28 and J usage is TRBJ1-1, with 7 bases aligning to TRBD1. Per the germline V gene, CDR1 is MDHEN and CDR2 is SYDVKM. V gave up 5 bases and J gave up 5 bases; unmatched junction bases: 8. CDR3 length equals 14 residues.

The J gene is TRBJ2-1, the V gene TRBV6-1, with a possible D match to TRBD1 (6 bases). The CDR3 covers 15 residues. With 7 bases removed from V and 1 base from J, the gap between germline ends came to 14 bases. Germline V lookup: CDR1 MNHNS, CDR2 SASEGT. The CDR3 is CASTPERGSYNEQFF. The CDR3 DNA sequence: TGTGCCAGCACCCCGGAGAGGGGGTCCTACAATGAGCAGTTCTTC.

This chain links TRBV5-1 with TRBJ2-1, with no clear D. This CDR3 spans 12 amino acids. CDR1 is SGHRS and CDR2 is YFSETQ in the germline V gene. V lost 5 bases and J lost 8, with 11 bases in between. CDR3 in amino acids: CASSQTRYEQFF. DNA of the CDR3: TGCGCCAGCAGTCAGACACGTTATGAGCAGTTCTTC.

This clonotype was picked up one time. V and J are TRBV12-3 or TRBV12-4 and TRBJ2-1; D perhaps matches TRBD1 (5 bases). Trimming removed 6 bases at V and 12 bases at J, with 21 bases between. The CDR3 is made up of 14 amino acids. This CDR3 reads CASSFPPRTRRQFF. For the CDR3, the DNA is TGTGCCAGCAGCTTTCCACCCCGGACACGACGGCAGTTCTTC.

The V gene is TRBV4-3, the J gene TRBJ1-3; D uncertain. Germline V gene data show CDR1 as LGHNA and CDR2 as YSLEER. The V end lost 0 bases, the J end lost 2 bases, and 11 bases lay between the germline ends. The length of the CDR3 is 16 residues. The CDR3 spells CASSQDFTVAGNTIYF. CDR3 DNA: TGCGCCAGCAGCCAAGATTTCACGGTGGCTGGAAACACCATATATTTT.

This rearrangement joins TRBV12-3 or TRBV12-4 to TRBJ2-1; D may be TRBD1 or TRBD2 (6 bases each). The germline V and J ends were trimmed by 6 bases and 8 bases, with 17 bases remaining between them. The CDR3 runs to 14 residues. Here the CDR3 reads CASSPLRGADEQFF. The CDR3 DNA sequence: TGTGCCAGCAGCCCCCTTAGGGGGGCGGATGAGCAGTTCTTC.

The J gene is TRBJ2-2, the V gene TRBV7-2; 15 bases agree with TRBD2. The CDR3 covers 16 residues. The V and J ends lost 5 bases and 6 bases, in that order; junction bases with no gene match: 4. Germline-derived CDR1 and CDR2 are SGHTA and FQGNSA. The CDR3 protein is CASSTWTSGRAGELFF. The CDR3 DNA sequence: TGTGCCAGCAGCACCTGGACTAGCGGGAGGGCCGGGGAGCTGTTTTTT.

The chain joins TRBV7-2 to TRBJ2-1, with TRBD2 identical over 10 bases. Germline CDR1 reads SGHTA; CDR2 reads FQGNSA. The CDR3 has 15 residues. V was clipped by 5 bases and J by 5 bases; unmatched bases: 6. The CDR3 loop is CASSVKRGGNNEQFF. The DNA of the CDR3 is TGTGCCAGCAGCGTCAAGCGGGGGGGGAACAATGAGCAGTTCTTC.

The rearrangement uses TRBV20-1 and TRBJ2-1, with D possibly TRBD2 on 6 matching bases. The CDR3 contains 15 residues. Germline values: CDR1 DFQATT, CDR2 SNEGSKA (reference sequence). Trimming pared 6 bases from V and 4 bases from J, leaving 19 bases between. As DNA, the CDR3 is TGCAGTGCACGCCTGACTAGAGGCATTTACAATGAGCAGTTCTTC. It yields the protein CSARLTRGIYNEQFF.

This clonotype occurred a few times. The rearrangement uses TRBV28 and TRBJ2-1; the match to TRBD2 covers 11 bases. Judging by the DNA end, TRBJ2-7 fits better; the J call may be wrong. The CDR3 is made up of 18 amino acids. Germline-derived CDR1 and CDR2 are MDHEN and SYDVKM. The CDR3 bases are TGTGCCAGCAGCCGTAGACTAGCGGGACGGAGCGATTACAATGAGCAGTACTTC. Amino acids: CASSRRLAGRSDYNEQYF.

V is TRBV20-1 and J is TRBJ2-1; D is unclear. With 3 bases removed from V and 12 bases from J, the gap between germline ends came to 12 bases. This CDR3 contains 11 residues. Germline assignment: CDR1 DFQATT and CDR2 SNEGSKA (reference sequence). CDR3 DNA: TGCAGTGCTAGGGCCCCTACGGGGCAGTTCTTC. It yields the protein CSARAPTGQFF.

This clonotype came up a few times. V gene TRBV7-9 combines with J gene TRBJ2-1; 11 nucleotides agree with TRBD2. J lost 6 bases, V lost 5 bases, and 12 bases had no gene match. This CDR3 has 17 amino acids. Per germline, CDR1 SEHNR and CDR2 FQNEAQ (reference sequence). DNA of the CDR3: TGTGCCAGCAGCCCGGATAGCGGGAGGGCCCTGGGCAATGAGCAGTTCTTC. It translates to CASSPDSGRALGNEQFF.

The V call is TRBV18, the J call TRBJ2-7; D assignment may be TRBD1 or TRBD2 (5 bases each). In germline, CDR1 is KGHSH, CDR2 LQKENI. This CDR3 is 13 amino acids long. Trimming removed 9 bases at V and 3 bases at J, with 15 bases between. The chain's CDR3 is CASSGTEIYEQYF. The CDR3 DNA sequence: TGTGCCAGTTCCGGGACCGAGATCTACGAGCAGTACTTC.

The chain is built from TRBV5-1 and TRBJ2-7, with D possibly being TRBD1 (5 bases). This CDR3 has 14 residues. CDR1 and CDR2 from the germline V gene are SGHRS and YFSETQ. The V end lost 4 bases, the J end lost 6 bases, and 17 bases lay between the germline ends. CDR3 loop: CASSPVQGSREQYF. CDR3 nucleotide sequence: TGCGCCAGCAGCCCTGTTCAGGGTAGTCGCGAGCAGTACTTC.

This rearrangement joins TRBV5-1 to TRBJ2-7; tentative D call: TRBD2 (5 bases). The J call may be mistaken, given a closer DNA end match to TRBJ2-5. The CDR3 totals 13 residues. CDR1 is SGHRS, CDR2 YFSETQ, per germline. For the CDR3, the DNA is TGCGCCAGCAGTCGGGAAGGACCGGAGACCCAGTACTTC. This codes for CASSREGPETQYF.

The chain combines TRBV7-2 with TRBJ1-2; no definite D call. The CDR3 extends over 14 amino acids. CDR1 is SGHTA and CDR2 is FQGNSA in the germline V gene. V was pared by 1 base and J by 0 bases, with 6 bases between. The CDR3 here is CASSLGTPNYGYTF. The CDR3 nucleotides read TGTGCCAGCAGCTTAGGGACTCCTAACTATGGCTACACCTTC.

The chain carries TRBV12-3 or TRBV12-4 and TRBJ2-5, with D perhaps matching TRBD1 (7 bases). The CDR3 is 14 amino acids. Trimming left V 5 bases short and J 2 bases short, with 12 bases between. The chain's CDR3 is CASSQTGRQETQYF. CDR3 bases: TGTGCCAGCAGTCAGACAGGGAGGCAAGAGACCCAGTACTTC.

The rearrangement links TRBV28 to TRBJ2-7, with 9 bases that match TRBD2. CDR3 size: 15 residues. From germline, CDR1 is MDHEN and CDR2 SYDVKM. Losses at the gene ends were 5 bases for V and 3 bases for J; bases not matched to a gene: 8. CDR3 nucleotide sequence: TGTGCCAGCAGTCCCCCCAGGACTAGCGACTACGAGCAGTACTTC. Its translation is CASSPPRTSDYEQYF.

The rearrangement joins TRBV12-3 or TRBV12-4 to TRBJ2-1; D ambiguous. The CDR3 length is 14 residues. V was trimmed by 3 bases and J by 5 bases, leaving 11 bases between them. The CDR3 region is CASSFVDRNNEQFF. CDR3 nucleotides: TGTGCCAGCAGTTTCGTCGACCGAAACAATGAGCAGTTCTTC.